This T cell receptor (beta chain) was found in a study of blood T cell repertoires in COVID-19. The germline V gene encodes CDR1 MNHEY and CDR2 SVGAGI. The V end was cut by 8 bases, the J end by 3 bases, with 5 bases between. This CDR3 region has 10 residues. Using immunoSEQ multiplex PCR, the repertoire was profiled, and TCRdb retains in-frame clones only, with some absent. The sample contains fewer than 300,000 clones, roughly nine tenths of which appear only once. Sequenced input: peripheral blood. The sequence came from a woman under 40 with COVID-19, enrolled during active disease. The rearrangement uses TRBV6-5 and TRBJ2-7; D call uncertain. CDR3 sequence: CASWHYEQYF. In DNA, the CDR3 is TGTGCCAGCTGGCACTACGAGCAGTACTTC.